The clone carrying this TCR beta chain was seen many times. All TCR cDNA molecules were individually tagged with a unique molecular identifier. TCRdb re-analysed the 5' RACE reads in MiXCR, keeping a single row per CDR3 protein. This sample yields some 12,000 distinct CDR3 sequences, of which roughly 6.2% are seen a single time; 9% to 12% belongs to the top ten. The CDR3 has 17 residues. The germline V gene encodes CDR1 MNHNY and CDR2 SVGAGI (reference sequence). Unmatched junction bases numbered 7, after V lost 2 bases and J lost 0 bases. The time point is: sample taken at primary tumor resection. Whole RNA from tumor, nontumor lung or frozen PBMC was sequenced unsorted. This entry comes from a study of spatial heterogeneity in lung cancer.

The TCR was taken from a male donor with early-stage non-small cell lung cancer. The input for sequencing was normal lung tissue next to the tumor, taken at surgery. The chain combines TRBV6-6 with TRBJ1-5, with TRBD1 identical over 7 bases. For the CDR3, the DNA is TGTGCCAGCAGTTACCCTAGACAGGGAAATAGCAATCAGCCCCAGCATTTT. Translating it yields CASSYPRQGNSNQPQHF.